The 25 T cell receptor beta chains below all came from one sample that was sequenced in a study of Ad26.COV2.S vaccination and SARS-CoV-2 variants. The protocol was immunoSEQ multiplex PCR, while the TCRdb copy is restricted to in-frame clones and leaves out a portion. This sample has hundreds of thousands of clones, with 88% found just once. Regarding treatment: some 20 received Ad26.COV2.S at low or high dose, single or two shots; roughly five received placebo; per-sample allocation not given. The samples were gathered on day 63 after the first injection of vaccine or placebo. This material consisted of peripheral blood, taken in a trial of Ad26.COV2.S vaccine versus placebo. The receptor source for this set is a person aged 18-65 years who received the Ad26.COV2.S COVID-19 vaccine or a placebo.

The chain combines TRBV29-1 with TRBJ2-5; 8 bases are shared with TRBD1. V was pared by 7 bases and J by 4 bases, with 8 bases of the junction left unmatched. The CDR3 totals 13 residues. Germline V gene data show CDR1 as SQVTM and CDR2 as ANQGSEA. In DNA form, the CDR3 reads TGCAGCGGCCGCGCCGGGACAGGAGAGACCCAGTACTTC. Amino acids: CSGRAGTGETQYF.

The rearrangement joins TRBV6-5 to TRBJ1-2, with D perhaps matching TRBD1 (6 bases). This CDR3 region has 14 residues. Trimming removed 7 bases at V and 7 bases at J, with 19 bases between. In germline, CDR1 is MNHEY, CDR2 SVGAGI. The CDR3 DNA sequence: TGTGCCAGCATCCCGGCAGGGGCCTCTCGTGGCTACACCTTC. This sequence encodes CASIPAGASRGYTF.

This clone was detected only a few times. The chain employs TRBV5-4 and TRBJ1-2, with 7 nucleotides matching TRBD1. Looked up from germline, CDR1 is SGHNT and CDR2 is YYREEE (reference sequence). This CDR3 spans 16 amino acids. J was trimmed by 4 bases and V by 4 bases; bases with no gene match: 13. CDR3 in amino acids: CASSPAPGQGGYGYTF. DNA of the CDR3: TGTGCCAGCAGCCCGGCGCCCGGGCAGGGGGGCTATGGCTACACCTTC.

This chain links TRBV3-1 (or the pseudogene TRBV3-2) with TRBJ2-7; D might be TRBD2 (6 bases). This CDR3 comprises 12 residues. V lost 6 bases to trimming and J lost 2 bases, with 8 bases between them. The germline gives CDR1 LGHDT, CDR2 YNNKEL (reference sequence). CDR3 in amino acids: CASRGGTYEQYF. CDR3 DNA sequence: TGTGCCAGCAGGGGGGGTACCTACGAGCAGTACTTC.

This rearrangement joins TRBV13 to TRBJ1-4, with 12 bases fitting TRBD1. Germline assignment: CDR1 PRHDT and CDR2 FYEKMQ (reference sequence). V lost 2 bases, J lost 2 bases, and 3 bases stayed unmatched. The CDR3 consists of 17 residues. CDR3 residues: CASSLMGQGATNEKLFF. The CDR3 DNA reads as TGTGCCAGCAGCTTAATGGGACAGGGGGCGACTAATGAAAAACTGTTTTTT. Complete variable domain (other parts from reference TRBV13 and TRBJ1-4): AAGVIQSPRHLIKEKRETATLKCYPIPRHDTVYWYQQGPGQDPQFLISFYEKMQSDKGSIPDRFSAQQFSDYHSELNMSSLELGDSALYFCASSLMGQGATNEKLFFGSGTQLSVL.

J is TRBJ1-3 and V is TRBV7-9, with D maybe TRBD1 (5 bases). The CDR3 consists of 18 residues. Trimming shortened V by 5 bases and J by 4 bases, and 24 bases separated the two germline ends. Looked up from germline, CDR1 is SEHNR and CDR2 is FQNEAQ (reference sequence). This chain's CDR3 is CASSQNIGGSISGNTIYF. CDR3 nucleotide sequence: TGTGCCAGCAGCCAAAATATCGGGGGATCAATCTCAGGAAACACCATATATTTT.

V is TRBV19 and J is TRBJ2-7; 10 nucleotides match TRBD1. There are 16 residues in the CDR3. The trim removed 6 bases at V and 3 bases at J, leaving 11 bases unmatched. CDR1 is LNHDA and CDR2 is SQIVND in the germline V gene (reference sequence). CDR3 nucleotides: TGTGCCAGTAGGGGAATCCGGGACAGGGGAATCTACGAGCAGTACTTC. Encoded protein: CASRGIRDRGIYEQYF.

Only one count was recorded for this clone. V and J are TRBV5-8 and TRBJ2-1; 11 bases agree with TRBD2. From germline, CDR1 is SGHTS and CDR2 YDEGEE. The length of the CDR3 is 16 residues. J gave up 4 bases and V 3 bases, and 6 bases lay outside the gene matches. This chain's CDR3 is CASSSTSGGSYNEQFF. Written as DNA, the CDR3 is TGTGCCAGCAGCTCAACTAGCGGGGGTTCTTACAATGAGCAGTTCTTC.

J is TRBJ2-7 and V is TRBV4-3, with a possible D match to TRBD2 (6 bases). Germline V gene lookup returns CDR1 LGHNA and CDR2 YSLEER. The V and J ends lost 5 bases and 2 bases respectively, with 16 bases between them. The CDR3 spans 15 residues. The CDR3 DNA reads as TGCGCCAGCAGCTGCGGGGCAGGGTCTACCTACGAGCAGTACTTC. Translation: CASSCGAGSTYEQYF.

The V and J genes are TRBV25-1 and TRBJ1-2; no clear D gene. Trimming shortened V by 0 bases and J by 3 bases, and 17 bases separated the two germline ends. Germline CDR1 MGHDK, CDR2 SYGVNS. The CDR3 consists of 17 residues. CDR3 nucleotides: TGTGCCAGCAGTGAATACGCATCCTTTTCTGAGGACTATGGCTACACCTTC. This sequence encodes CASSEYASFSEDYGYTF.

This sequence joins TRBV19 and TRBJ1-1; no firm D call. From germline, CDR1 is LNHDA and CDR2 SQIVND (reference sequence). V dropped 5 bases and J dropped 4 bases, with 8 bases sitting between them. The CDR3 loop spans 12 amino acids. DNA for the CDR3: TGTGCCAGTAGTTTCGTGACCACTGAAGCTTTCTTT. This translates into CASSFVTTEAFF. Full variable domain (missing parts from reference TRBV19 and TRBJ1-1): DGGITQSPKYLFRKEGQNVTLSCEQNLNHDAMYWYRQDPGQGLRLIYYSQIVNDFQKGDIAEGYSVSREKKESFPLTVTSAQKNPTAFYLCASSFVTTEAFFGQGTRLTVV.

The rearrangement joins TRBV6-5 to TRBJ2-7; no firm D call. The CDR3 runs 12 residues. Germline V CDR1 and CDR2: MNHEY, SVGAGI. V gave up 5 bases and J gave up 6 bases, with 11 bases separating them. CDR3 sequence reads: CASSPFPGEQYF. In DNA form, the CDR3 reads TGTGCCAGCAGTCCTTTTCCTGGCGAGCAGTACTTC.

This CDR3 is CASSRGLDYNEQFF. Written as DNA, the CDR3 is TGTGCCAGCTCGAGGGGATTAGATTACAATGAGCAGTTCTTC. This chain connects TRBV6-5 to TRBJ2-1; D is perhaps TRBD1 or TRBD2 (5 bases each). V shed 8 bases and J shed 4 bases, with 15 bases lying between them. Germline CDR1 reads MNHEY; CDR2 reads SVGAGI. The length of the CDR3 is 14 residues.

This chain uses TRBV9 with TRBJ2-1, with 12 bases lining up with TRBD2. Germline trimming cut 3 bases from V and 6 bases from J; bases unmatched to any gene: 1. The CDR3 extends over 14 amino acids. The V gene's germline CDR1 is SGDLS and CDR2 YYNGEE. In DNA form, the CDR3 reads TGTGCCAGCAGCGGACTAGCGGGAGTCAATGAGCAGTTCTTC. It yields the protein CASSGLAGVNEQFF.

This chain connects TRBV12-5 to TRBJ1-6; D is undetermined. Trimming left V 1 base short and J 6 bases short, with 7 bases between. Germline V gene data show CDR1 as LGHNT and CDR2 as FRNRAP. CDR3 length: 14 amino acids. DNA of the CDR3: TGTGCTAGTGGTTTGGGGTTTGGTAATTCACCCCTCCACTTT. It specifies CASGLGFGNSPLHF.

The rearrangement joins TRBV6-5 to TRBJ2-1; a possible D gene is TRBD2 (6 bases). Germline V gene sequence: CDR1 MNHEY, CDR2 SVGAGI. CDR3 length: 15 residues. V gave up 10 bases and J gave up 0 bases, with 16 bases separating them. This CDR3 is CATSSGDSSYNEQFF. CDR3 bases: TGTGCCACCAGCTCGGGGGACTCCTCCTACAATGAGCAGTTCTTC.

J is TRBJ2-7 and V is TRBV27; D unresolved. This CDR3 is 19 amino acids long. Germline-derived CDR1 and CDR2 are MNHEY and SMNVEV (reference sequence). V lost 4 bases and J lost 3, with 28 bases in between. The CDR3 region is CASSSPRWRTAKPNYEQYF. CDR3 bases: TGTGCCAGCAGTTCACCCAGGTGGCGGACGGCGAAACCTAACTACGAGCAGTACTTC.

CDR3 nucleotide sequence: TGTGCCATCAGGGACAGGGGAGTGGGGGAGACCCAGTACTTC. Its translation: CAIRDRGVGETQYF. V usage is TRBV10-3 and J usage is TRBJ2-5, with 9 bases aligning to TRBD1. Looked up from germline, CDR1 is ENHRY and CDR2 is SYGVKD. The CDR3 is 14 amino acids. The trim removed 6 bases at V and 5 bases at J, leaving 7 bases unmatched.

The DNA for the CDR3 is TGCGCCAGCAGCTTCTCTAGCGGGAGGAACACCGGGGAGCTGTTTTTT. This codes for CASSFSSGRNTGELFF. The chain employs TRBV5-1 and TRBJ2-2, with 10 bases matching TRBD2. The CDR3 runs to 16 residues. With V trimmed by 2 bases and J by 1 base, 2 bases remained unmatched. CDR1 is SGHRS, CDR2 YFSETQ, per germline.

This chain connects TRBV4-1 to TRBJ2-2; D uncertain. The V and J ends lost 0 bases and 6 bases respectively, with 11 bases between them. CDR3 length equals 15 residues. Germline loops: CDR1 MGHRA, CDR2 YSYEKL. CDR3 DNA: TGCGCCAGCAGCCAAGATTCTCGAGGATCCGGGGAGCTGTTTTTT. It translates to CASSQDSRGSGELFF.

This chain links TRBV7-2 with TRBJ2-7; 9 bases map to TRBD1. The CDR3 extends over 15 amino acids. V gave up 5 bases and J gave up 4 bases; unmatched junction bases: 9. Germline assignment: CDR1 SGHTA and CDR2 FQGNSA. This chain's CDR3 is CASSLRTGATYEQYF. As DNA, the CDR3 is TGTGCCAGCAGCCTACGGACAGGGGCCACATACGAGCAGTACTTC.

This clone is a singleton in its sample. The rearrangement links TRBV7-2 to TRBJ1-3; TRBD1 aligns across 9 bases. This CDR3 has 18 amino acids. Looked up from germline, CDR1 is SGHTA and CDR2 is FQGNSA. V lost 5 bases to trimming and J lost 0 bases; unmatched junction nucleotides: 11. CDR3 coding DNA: TGTGCCAGCAGCCCTCGTGGACAGGGGTCGAGCTCTGGAAACACCATATATTTT. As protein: CASSPRGQGSSSGNTIYF.

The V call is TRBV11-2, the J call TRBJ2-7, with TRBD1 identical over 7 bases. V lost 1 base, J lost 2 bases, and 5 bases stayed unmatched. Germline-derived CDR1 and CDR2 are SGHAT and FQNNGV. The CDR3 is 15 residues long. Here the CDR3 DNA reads TGTGCCAGCAGCTTAGGGACAGGTCTAACCTACGAGCAGTACTTC. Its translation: CASSLGTGLTYEQYF.

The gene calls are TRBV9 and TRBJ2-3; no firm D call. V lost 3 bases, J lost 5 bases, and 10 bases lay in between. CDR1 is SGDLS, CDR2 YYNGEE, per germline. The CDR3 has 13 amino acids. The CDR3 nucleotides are TGTGCCAGCAGCGCGTGGGAACAAGATACGCAGTATTTT. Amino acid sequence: CASSAWEQDTQYF.

CDR3: CASSQDRGISEQYF. In DNA form, the CDR3 reads TGTGCCAGCAGCCAGGACAGGGGGATTAGCGAGCAGTACTTC. V gene TRBV7-8 combines with J gene TRBJ2-7; 10 bases are a match to TRBD1. The germline gives CDR1 SGHVS, CDR2 FQNEAQ. The V gene end was trimmed by 5 bases and the J gene end by 6 bases; junction bases not matched to a gene: 7. The CDR3 has 14 residues.